This note documents a single TCR beta chain sequence. The antigen is undetermined. The sample belongs to a study of T cell responses to AZD1222 COVID-19 vaccine. Study conclusions and caveats: The peak T cell response came first, and repertoires were sampled only after it.

Germline V CDR1 and CDR2: SGHDT, YYEEEE. V lost 3 bases and J 0 bases, leaving 9 bases between the germline ends. The CDR3 runs to 14 residues. The data were produced by immunoSEQ multiplex PCR, yet TCRdb's version contains in-frame clones alone and is incomplete. The data hold approximately 100,000 clones, with roughly 86% observed a single time. The receptor's source is an adult in good health. The chain recombines TRBV5-6 with TRBJ1-1; D unclear. Sequences were derived from peripheral blood, sampled on day 0 of AZD1222 vaccination. The CDR3 DNA follows: TGTGCCAGCAGCTACCGAAATTTGAACACTGAAGCTTTCTTT. Protein product: CASSYRNLNTEAFF.